This TCR beta chain was observed in a study of T cell responses to AZD1222 COVID-19 vaccine. Study conclusions and caveats: Reports indicate that nearly half of spike-specific TCRs are directed at unmutated variant regions. At baseline, just 6 or 7 AZD1222 recipients tested seropositive. Spike-specific TCR depth and breadth grew after two AZD1222 doses. The donors showed a predominance of white British ancestry and of females, with possible underestimation of clonal diversity.

CDR3 length equals 14 residues. Looked up from germline, CDR1 is SGHTA and CDR2 is FQGNSA. The germline V and J ends were trimmed by 5 bases and 4 bases, with 13 bases remaining between them. Data came from immunoSEQ multiplex PCR; TCRdb stores just in-frame clones and leaves some out. The table includes more than 150,000 clones, more than 80% detected once. As to this clone: Its specificity is not known.

Specimen: peripheral blood, collected on day 0 of AZD1222 vaccination. This TCR was recovered from an adult in good health. The rearrangement uses TRBV7-2 and TRBJ2-3; TRBD2 might be the D (6 bases). In DNA form, the CDR3 reads TGTGCCAGCAGCCAGGGACTTCAGGCAGATACGCAGTATTTT. The encoded protein is CASSQGLQADTQYF.